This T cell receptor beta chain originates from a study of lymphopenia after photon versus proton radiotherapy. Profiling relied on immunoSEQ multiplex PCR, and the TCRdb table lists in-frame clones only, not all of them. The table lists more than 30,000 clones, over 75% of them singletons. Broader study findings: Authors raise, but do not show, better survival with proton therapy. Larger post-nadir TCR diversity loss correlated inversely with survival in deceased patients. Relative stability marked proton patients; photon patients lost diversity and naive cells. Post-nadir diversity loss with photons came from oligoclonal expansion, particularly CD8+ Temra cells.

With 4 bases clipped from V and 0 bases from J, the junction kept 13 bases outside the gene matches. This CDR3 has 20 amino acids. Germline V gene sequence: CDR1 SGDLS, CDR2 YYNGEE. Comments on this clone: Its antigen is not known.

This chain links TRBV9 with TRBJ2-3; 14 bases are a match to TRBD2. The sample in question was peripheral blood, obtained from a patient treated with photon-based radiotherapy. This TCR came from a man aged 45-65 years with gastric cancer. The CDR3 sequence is CASSTPGTSGRTASTDTQYF. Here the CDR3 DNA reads TGTGCCAGCAGCACCCCCGGGACTAGCGGGAGAACAGCTAGCACAGATACGCAGTATTTT.